Only a few counts were recorded for the clone carrying this TCR beta chain. The source of the sample is a study of T cells in Graves' hyperthyroidism and ophthalmopathy. About the research overall: Staff took peripheral blood when the initial diagnosis was made, before any treatment began.

Disease lasting under 3 months, a NOSPECS grade of at least 4, and a Clinical Activity Score of at least 3 were features of the ophthalmopathy patients. V was clipped by 0 bases and J by 8 bases, with 11 bases between them. This CDR3 comprises 13 residues. Germline CDR1 reads SGHRS; CDR2 reads YFSETQ. RNA transcripts gave rise to amplified TCR beta CDR3 regions. An initial round of RT-PCR targeting the TCR CDR3 relied on the HTBI primer set. MiXCR was run by TCRdb on the multiplex PCR reads, yielding one entry per CDR3 protein. Of about 380,000 distinct CDR3 sequences in the sample, 18% were seen once.

The chain recombines TRBV5-1 with TRBJ1-2; D is perhaps TRBD1 (5 bases). The clonotype was recovered from a man aged 18-30 years with Graves' ophthalmopathy. Sequencing used blood. The CDR3 bases are TGCGCCAGCAGCTTGGTCGGCAGGGACGGCTACACCTTC. It codes for CASSLVGRDGYTF.